The 14 T cell receptor beta chains below were found in one sample sequenced in a study of Ad26.COV2.S vaccination and SARS-CoV-2 variants. Here immunoSEQ multiplex PCR was the method, and the copy in TCRdb shows in-frame clones only, minus some. Altogether 380,000 or so clones are present, about 83% being singletons, with the ten largest covering roughly 7.4%. Indicated treatment: 15 to 20 received Ad26.COV2.S at low or high dose, single or two shots; about 5 received placebo; per-sample allocation not given. Samples came from day 63 after the first vaccine or placebo injection. Sequencing was performed on peripheral blood, taken in a trial of Ad26.COV2.S vaccine versus placebo. Receptors were obtained from a person aged 18-60 years who received the Ad26.COV2.S COVID-19 vaccine or a placebo.

The chain recombines TRBV15 with TRBJ1-2; perhaps TRBD1 as D (6 bases). V shed 5 bases and J shed 5 bases, with 12 bases lying between them. The germline V gene has CDR1 LNHNV and CDR2 YYDKDF (reference sequence). CDR3 length: 13 amino acids. The CDR3 sequence: CATSQDRIYGYTF. The DNA for the CDR3 is TGTGCCACCAGCCAAGACAGGATATATGGCTACACCTTC.

V and J are TRBV5-1 and TRBJ2-1; D assignment may be TRBD1 or TRBD2 (7 bases each). Germline V gene data show CDR1 as SGHRS and CDR2 as YFSETQ. There are 16 residues in the CDR3. Trimming cost V 0 bases and J 8 bases, with 18 bases left between them. The CDR3 loop is CASSLVHGGGGDEQFF. The CDR3 DNA is TGCGCCAGCAGCTTGGTTCACGGGGGAGGGGGCGATGAGCAGTTCTTC.

The chain uses TRBV14 and TRBJ2-5; TRBD2 might be the D (6 bases). V lost 4 bases to trimming and J lost 4 bases, with 13 bases between them. The CDR3 is 14 amino acids. The germline CDR1 and CDR2 sequences are SGHDN and FVKESK. The CDR3 is CASSLAGSRETQYF. As DNA, the CDR3 is TGTGCCAGCAGCCTTGCGGGATCGAGAGAGACCCAGTACTTC. Variable domain in full (rest from reference TRBV14 and TRBJ2-5): EAGVTQFPSHSVIEKGQTVTLRCDPISGHDNLYWYRRVMGKEIKFLLHFVKESKQDESGMPNNRFLAERTGGTYSTLKVQPAELEDSGVYFCASSLAGSRETQYFGPGTRLLVL.

The table lists this clone with a few counts. The V and J genes are TRBV3-1 (or the pseudogene TRBV3-2) and TRBJ2-7, with 9 bases identical to TRBD1. The V gene end was trimmed by 8 bases and the J gene end by 11 bases; junction bases not matched to a gene: 10. The CDR3 length is 12 residues. From germline, CDR1 is LGHDT and CDR2 YNNKEL (reference sequence). The CDR3 is CASGGVRQGEYF. CDR3 DNA: TGTGCCAGCGGTGGTGTGAGACAGGGGGAGTACTTC.

This CDR3 reads CASSPQTTEPQHF. The CDR3, as DNA: TGTGCCAGCTCACCCCAGACGACGGAGCCCCAGCATTTT. The chain joins TRBV18 to TRBJ1-5; D is ambiguous. The CDR3 sequence is 13 residues long. V was pared by 3 bases and J by 8 bases, with 11 bases between. Germline CDR1 KGHSH, CDR2 LQKENI.

The chain combines TRBV7-8 with TRBJ1-6; D unclear. CDR3 size: 14 residues. V lost 6 bases and J 11 bases, leaving 17 bases between the germline ends. Germline lookup yields CDR1 SGHVS and CDR2 FQNEAQ. The CDR3 sequence is CASRKDSSFTPLHF. CDR3 DNA sequence: TGTGCCAGCAGGAAGGATTCGAGTTTTACACCCCTCCACTTT.

CDR3 loop: CASSQGLTRGQFF. CDR3 DNA: TGTGCCAGCAGCCAAGGCCTAACGCGGGGGCAGTTCTTC. V usage is TRBV14 and J usage is TRBJ2-1; possibly TRBD2 for D (6 bases). CDR1 and CDR2 from the germline V gene are SGHDN and FVKESK. V dropped 1 base and J dropped 12 bases, with 13 bases sitting between them. The CDR3 has 13 residues.

In DNA, the CDR3 is TGCGCCAGCAGCCCGGTAAGGGCAGATACGCAGTATTTT. It encodes CASSPVRADTQYF. The chain uses TRBV5-1 and TRBJ2-3; no reliable D call. Per the germline V gene, CDR1 is SGHRS and CDR2 is YFSETQ. The V end was cut by 4 bases, the J end by 4 bases, with 10 bases between. This CDR3 contains 13 residues.

About this clone itself: A much larger clone differs by one base, so this may be a read error. Other DNA sequences within the sample encode an identical CDR3. This sequence joins TRBV12-3 or TRBV12-4 and TRBJ2-3; D is unclear. The V end was cut by 3 bases, the J end by 6 bases, with 4 bases between. This CDR3 has 11 amino acids. The CDR3 region has the DNA TGTGCCAGCAGTTTTGGTGATACGCAGTATTTT. Amino acids: CASSFGDTQYF.

This rearrangement joins TRBV9 to TRBJ2-7, with TRBD2 matching 11 bases. The CDR3 is made up of 15 amino acids. Germline V lookup: CDR1 SGDLS, CDR2 YYNGEE. The J segment lost 6 bases and the V segment lost 3 bases, leaving 8 bases of the junction unmatched. The CDR3 nucleotides are TGTGCCAGCAGCGCTAGCGGGAGGTTCGATGGCGAGCAGTACTTC. Encoded protein: CASSASGRFDGEQYF.

J is TRBJ1-2 and V is TRBV7-9; TRBD1 matches 9 bases. V lost 4 bases, J lost 10 bases, and 25 bases stayed unmatched. Germline V gene data show CDR1 as SEHNR and CDR2 as FQNEAQ (reference sequence). This CDR3 contains 19 residues. This CDR3 is CASSSGANMHSWDRDYYTF. The CDR3 DNA follows: TGTGCCAGCAGCTCCGGCGCTAATATGCATAGTTGGGACAGGGACTACTACACCTTC.

The rearrangement joins TRBV9 to TRBJ1-1; D not certain. Trimming removed 2 bases at V and 2 bases at J, with 19 bases between. CDR3 length equals 17 residues. Germline V gene lookup returns CDR1 SGDLS and CDR2 YYNGEE. This chain's CDR3 is CASSVEPGSLLNTEAFF. DNA for the CDR3: TGTGCCAGCAGCGTGGAACCGGGATCCCTGCTTAACACTGAAGCTTTCTTT.

The genes are TRBV2 and TRBJ2-3; no reliable D call. CDR3 size: 14 residues. CDR1 is SNHLY, CDR2 FYNNEI, per germline. Trimming removed 6 bases at V and 1 base at J, with 11 bases between. The CDR3 bases are TGTGCCAGCAGCAGGATTCGGGGCACAGATACGCAGTATTTT. It yields the protein CASSRIRGTDTQYF. Using reference TRBV2 and TRBJ2-3 for the parts outside the CDR3, the full variable domain is EPEVTQTPSHQVTQMGQEVILRCVPISNHLYFYWYRQILGQKVEFLVSFYNNEISEKSEIFDDQFSVERPDGSNFTLKIRSTKLEDSAMYFCASSRIRGTDTQYFGPGTRLTVL.

This chain connects TRBV29-1 to TRBJ2-5; 8 nucleotides align to TRBD2. CDR3 length equals 14 residues. Germline V gives CDR1 SQVTM, CDR2 ANQGSEA. V was clipped by 1 base and J by 0 bases; unmatched bases: 1. CDR3 nucleotide sequence: TGCAGCGTTGAAGCGGGGGGGTACCAAGAGACCCAGTACTTC. Protein: CSVEAGGYQETQYF.